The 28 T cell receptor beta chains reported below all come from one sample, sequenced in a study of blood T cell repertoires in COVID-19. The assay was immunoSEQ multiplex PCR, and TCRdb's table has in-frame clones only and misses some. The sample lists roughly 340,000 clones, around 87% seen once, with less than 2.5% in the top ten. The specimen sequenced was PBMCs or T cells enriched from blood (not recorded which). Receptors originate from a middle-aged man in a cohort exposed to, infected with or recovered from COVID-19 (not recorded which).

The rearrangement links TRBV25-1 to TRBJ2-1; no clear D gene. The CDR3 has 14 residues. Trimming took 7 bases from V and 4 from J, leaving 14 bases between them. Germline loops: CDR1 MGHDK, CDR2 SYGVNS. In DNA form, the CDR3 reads TGTGCCAGCAATGGCCCCCACCCTTACAATGAGCAGTTCTTC. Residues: CASNGPHPYNEQFF.

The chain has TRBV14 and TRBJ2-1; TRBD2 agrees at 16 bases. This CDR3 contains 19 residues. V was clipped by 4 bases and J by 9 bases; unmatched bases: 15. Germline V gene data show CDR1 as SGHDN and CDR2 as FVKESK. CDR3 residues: CASSPRPGTSGRAFSEQFF. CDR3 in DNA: TGTGCCAGCAGCCCTCGTCCCGGGACTAGCGGGAGGGCCTTCAGTGAGCAGTTCTTC.

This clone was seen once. Written as DNA, the CDR3 is TGTGCCAGCAGCCCGGAGCGGACTAGCACAGATACGCAGTATTTT. Encoded protein: CASSPERTSTDTQYF. This chain links TRBV7-8 with TRBJ2-3, with D perhaps TRBD2 (5 bases). Per germline, CDR1 SGHVS and CDR2 FQNEAQ. V gave up 5 bases and J gave up 0 bases, with 12 bases separating them. This CDR3 is built from 15 residues.

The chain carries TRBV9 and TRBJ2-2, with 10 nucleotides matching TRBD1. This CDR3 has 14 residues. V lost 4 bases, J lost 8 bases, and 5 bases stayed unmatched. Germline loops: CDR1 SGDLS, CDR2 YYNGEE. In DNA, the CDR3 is TGTGCCAGCAGCCCGGGACAGGGGTCTGGGGAGCTGTTTTTT. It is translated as CASSPGQGSGELFF.

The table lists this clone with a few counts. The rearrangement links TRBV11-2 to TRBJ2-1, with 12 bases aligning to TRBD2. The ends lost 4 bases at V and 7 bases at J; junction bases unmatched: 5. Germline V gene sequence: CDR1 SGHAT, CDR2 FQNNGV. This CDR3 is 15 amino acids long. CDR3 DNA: TGTGCCAGCAGCTCGACTAGCGGGAGAGGTAATGAGCAGTTCTTC. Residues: CASSSTSGRGNEQFF.

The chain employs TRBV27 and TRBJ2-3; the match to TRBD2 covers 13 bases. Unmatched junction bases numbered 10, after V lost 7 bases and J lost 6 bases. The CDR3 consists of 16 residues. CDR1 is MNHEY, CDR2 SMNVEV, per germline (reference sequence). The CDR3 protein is CASIGATSGRSDTQYF. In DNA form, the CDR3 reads TGTGCCAGCATCGGTGCGACTAGCGGGAGGAGCGATACGCAGTATTTT.

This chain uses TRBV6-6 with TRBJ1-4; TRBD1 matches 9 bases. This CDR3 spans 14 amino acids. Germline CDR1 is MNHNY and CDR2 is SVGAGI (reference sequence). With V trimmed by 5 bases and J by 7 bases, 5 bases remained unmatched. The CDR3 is CASSKDRGGEKLFF. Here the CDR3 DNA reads TGTGCCAGCAGTAAGGACAGGGGAGGTGAAAAACTGTTTTTT.

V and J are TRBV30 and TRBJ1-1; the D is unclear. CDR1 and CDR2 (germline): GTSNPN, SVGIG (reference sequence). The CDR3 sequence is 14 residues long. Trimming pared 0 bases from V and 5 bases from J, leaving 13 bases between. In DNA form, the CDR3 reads TGTGCCTGGAGTGTACCCCAGGCGACGACTGAAGCTTTCTTT. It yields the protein CAWSVPQATTEAFF. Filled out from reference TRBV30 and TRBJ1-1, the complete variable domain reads SQTIHQWPATLVQPVGSPLSLECTVEGTSNPNLYWYRQAAGRGLQLLFYSVGIGQISSEVPQNLSASRPQDRQFILSSKKLLLSDSGFYLCAWSVPQATTEAFFGQGTRLTVV.

CDR3 amino acids: CASTRRETPSGELFF. The DNA of the CDR3 is TGCGCCAGCACCCGGAGGGAGACTCCCAGCGGGGAGCTGTTTTTT. The rearrangement links TRBV5-1 to TRBJ2-2, with D possibly matching TRBD2 (6 bases). V was shortened by 6 bases and J by 7 bases, with 19 bases between the two germline ends. This CDR3 comprises 15 residues. The germline V gene has CDR1 SGHRS and CDR2 YFSETQ.

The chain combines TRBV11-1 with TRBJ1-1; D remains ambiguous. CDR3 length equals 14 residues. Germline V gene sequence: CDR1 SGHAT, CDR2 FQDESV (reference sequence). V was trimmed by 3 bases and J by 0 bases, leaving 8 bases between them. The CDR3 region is CASSLEVMNTEAFF. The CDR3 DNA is TGTGCCAGCAGCTTGGAGGTGATGAACACTGAAGCTTTCTTT.

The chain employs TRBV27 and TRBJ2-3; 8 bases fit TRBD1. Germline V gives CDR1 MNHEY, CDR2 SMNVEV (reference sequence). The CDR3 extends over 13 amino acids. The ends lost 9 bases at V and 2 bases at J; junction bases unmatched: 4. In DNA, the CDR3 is TGTGCCAGGGGACAGGCCCACACAGATACGCAGTATTTT. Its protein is CARGQAHTDTQYF.

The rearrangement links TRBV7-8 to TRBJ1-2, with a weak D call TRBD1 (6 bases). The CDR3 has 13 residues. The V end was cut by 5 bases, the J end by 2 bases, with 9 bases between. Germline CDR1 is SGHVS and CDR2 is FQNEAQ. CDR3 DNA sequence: TGTGCCAGCAGCCTTGGACAGAACTATGGCTACACCTTC. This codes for CASSLGQNYGYTF. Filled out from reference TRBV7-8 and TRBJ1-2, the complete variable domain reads GAGVSQSPRYKVAKRGQDVALRCDPISGHVSLFWYQQALGQGPEFLTYFQNEAQLDKSGLPSDRFFAERPEGSVSTLKIQRTQQEDSAVYLCASSLGQNYGYTFGSGTRLTVV.

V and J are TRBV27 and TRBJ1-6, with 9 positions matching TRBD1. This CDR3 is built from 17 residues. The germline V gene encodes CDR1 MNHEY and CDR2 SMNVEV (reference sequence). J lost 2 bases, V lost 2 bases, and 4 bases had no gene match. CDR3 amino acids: CASSLGTGYAYNSPLHF. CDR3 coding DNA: TGTGCCAGCAGTTTAGGGACAGGGTACGCCTATAATTCACCCCTCCACTTT.

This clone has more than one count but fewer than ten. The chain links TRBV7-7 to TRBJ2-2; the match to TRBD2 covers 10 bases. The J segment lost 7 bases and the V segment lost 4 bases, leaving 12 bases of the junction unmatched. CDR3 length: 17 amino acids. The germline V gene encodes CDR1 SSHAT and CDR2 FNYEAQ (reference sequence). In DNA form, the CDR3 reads TGTGCCAGCAGCTCAGGGAGCGGGAGGGCCCTCGACGGGGAGCTGTTTTTT. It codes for CASSSGSGRALDGELFF.

The CDR3 sequence: CASSKVPEGRNTIYF. The CDR3 nucleotides read TGTGCCAGCAGCAAAGTGCCGGAGGGGAGAAACACCATATATTTT. The chain carries TRBV21-1 and TRBJ1-3. TRBV21-1 is a pseudogene. The CDR3 extends over 15 amino acids.

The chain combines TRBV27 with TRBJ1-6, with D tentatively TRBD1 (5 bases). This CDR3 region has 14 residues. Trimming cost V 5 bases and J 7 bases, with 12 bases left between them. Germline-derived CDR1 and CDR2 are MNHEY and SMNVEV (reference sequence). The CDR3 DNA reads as TGTGCCAGCAGTCGAGGACAACTCAATTCACCCCTCCACTTT. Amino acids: CASSRGQLNSPLHF.

The CDR3 sequence is CASSKGGVDYGYTF. The CDR3, as DNA: TGTGCCAGCTCAAAAGGAGGGGTTGACTATGGCTACACCTTC. The chain carries TRBV18 and TRBJ1-2; D is perhaps TRBD1 (5 bases). The V gene lost 5 bases and the J gene lost 3 bases, with 13 bases spanning the gap. CDR3 size: 14 residues. The germline CDR1 and CDR2 sequences are KGHSH and LQKENI.

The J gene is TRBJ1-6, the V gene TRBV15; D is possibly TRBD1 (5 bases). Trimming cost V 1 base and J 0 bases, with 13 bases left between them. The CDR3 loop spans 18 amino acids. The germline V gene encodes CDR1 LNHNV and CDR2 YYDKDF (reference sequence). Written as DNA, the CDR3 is TGTGCCACCAGCAGAGGGGGCCTCCAGAGCTCCTATAATTCACCCCTCCACTTT. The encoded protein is CATSRGGLQSSYNSPLHF.

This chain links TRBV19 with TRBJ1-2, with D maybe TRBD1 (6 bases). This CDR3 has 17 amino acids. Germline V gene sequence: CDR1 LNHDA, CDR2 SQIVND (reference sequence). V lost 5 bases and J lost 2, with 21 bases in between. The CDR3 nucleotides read TGTGCCAGTAGTCCACGCGTGACAGGAACCTCAAACTATGGCTACACCTTC. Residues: CASSPRVTGTSNYGYTF.

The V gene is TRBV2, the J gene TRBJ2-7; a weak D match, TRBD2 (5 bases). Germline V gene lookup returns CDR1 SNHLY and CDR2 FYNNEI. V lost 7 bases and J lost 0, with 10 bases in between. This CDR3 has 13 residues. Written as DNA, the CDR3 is TGTGCCAGCATGCCGGGAAGCTCCTACGAGCAGTACTTC. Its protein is CASMPGSSYEQYF.

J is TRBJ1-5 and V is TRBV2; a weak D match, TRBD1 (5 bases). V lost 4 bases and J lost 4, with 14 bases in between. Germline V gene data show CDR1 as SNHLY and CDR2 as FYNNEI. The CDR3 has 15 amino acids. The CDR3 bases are TGTGCCAGCAGTGTTTCAGGGAATACTAATCAGCCCCAGCATTTT. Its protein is CASSVSGNTNQPQHF. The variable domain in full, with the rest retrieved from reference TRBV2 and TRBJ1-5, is EPEVTQTPSHQVTQMGQEVILRCVPISNHLYFYWYRQILGQKVEFLVSFYNNEISEKSEIFDDQFSVERPDGSNFTLKIRSTKLEDSAMYFCASSVSGNTNQPQHFGDGTRLSIL.

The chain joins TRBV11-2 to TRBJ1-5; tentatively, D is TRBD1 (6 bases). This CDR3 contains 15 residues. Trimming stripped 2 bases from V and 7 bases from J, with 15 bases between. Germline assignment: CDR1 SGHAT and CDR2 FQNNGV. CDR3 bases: TGTGCCAGCAGCTTATTCGGGGGGCGAGGGCAGCCCCAGCATTTT. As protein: CASSLFGGRGQPQHF.

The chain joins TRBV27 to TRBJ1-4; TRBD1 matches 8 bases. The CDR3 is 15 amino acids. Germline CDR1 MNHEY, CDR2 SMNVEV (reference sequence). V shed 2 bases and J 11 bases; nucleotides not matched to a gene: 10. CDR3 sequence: CASSLRRQGLGKLFF. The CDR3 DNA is TGTGCCAGCAGTTTACGCCGACAGGGGCTGGGGAAACTGTTTTTT.

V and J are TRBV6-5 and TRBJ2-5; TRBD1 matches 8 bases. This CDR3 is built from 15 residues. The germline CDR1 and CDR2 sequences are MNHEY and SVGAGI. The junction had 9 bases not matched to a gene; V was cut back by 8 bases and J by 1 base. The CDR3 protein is CASGGPGQVQETQYF. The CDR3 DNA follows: TGTGCCAGCGGGGGCCCGGGACAGGTCCAAGAGACCCAGTACTTC.

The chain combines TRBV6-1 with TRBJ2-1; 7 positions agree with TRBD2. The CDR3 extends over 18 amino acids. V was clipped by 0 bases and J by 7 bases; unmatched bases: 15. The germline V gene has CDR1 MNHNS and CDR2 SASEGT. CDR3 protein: CASSEAGGRAFYRNEQFF. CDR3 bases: TGTGCCAGCAGTGAAGCTGGTGGGAGGGCCTTTTATCGGAATGAGCAGTTCTTC.

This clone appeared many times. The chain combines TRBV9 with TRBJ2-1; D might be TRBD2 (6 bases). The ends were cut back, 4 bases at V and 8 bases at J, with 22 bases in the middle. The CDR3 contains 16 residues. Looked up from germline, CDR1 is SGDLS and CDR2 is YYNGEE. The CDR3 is CASSPGAGPDYDEQFF. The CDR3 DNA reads TGTGCCAGCAGCCCCGGGGCCGGACCGGACTATGATGAGCAGTTCTTC.

In DNA, the CDR3 is TGTGCCAGCAGCCAAGGGTCGGGAGGGTTCACCGGGGAGCTGTTTTTT. Protein product: CASSQGSGGFTGELFF. The chain carries TRBV3-1 (or the pseudogene TRBV3-2) and TRBJ2-2, with 8 bases aligning to TRBD2. CDR1 and CDR2 (germline): LGHDT, YNNKEL (reference sequence). CDR3 length equals 16 residues. Unmatched junction bases numbered 5, after V lost 1 base and J lost 4 bases.

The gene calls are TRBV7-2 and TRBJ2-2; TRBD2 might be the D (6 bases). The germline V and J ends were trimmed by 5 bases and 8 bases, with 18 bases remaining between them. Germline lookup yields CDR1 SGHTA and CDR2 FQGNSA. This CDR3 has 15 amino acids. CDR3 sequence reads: CASSVTRPLGGELFF. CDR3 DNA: TGTGCCAGCAGCGTGACTAGACCCCTGGGGGGGGAGCTGTTTTTT.